One and the same sample provided the 20 T cell receptor beta chains below, sequenced in a study of shared T cell receptors in the human thymus. Profiled with immunoSEQ multiplex PCR; TCRdb holds only in-frame clones, not every one. The sample holds 700,000 or so clones; approximately 85% are singletons and the top ten take about 0.011%. This sample also belongs to another study, concerning human thymus T cells.

The sample comprised thymocytes. The receptor set was obtained from a girl under three years old with a congenital heart defect.

The V and J genes are TRBV11-2 and TRBJ2-5; 9 nucleotides match TRBD2. The CDR3 extends over 16 amino acids. The V and J ends lost 5 bases and 2 bases, in that order; junction bases with no gene match: 9. Germline CDR1 and CDR2: SGHAT and FQNNGV. For the CDR3, the DNA is TGTGCCAGCAGCACCCCGACTAGCGGTTCGCAAGAGACCCAGTACTTC. This codes for CASSTPTSGSQETQYF.

The J gene is TRBJ1-2, the V gene TRBV7-8, with D possibly TRBD1 on 6 matching bases. CDR1 is SGHVS and CDR2 is FQNEAQ in the germline V gene. The CDR3 covers 15 residues. Trimming took 4 bases from V and 4 from J, leaving 16 bases between them. The CDR3, as DNA: TGTGCCAGCAGCTCAAAGGGGGTAAAAGGCTATGGCTACACCTTC. It translates to CASSSKGVKGYGYTF.

This chain uses TRBV27 with TRBJ1-2; no definite D call. The CDR3 is 15 residues long. Trimming left V 3 bases short and J 4 bases short, with 15 bases between. CDR1 and CDR2 (germline): MNHEY, SMNVEV (reference sequence). CDR3 sequence: CASSFGPPGSYGYTF. The CDR3 DNA is TGTGCCAGCAGTTTTGGACCCCCTGGGAGCTATGGCTACACCTTC.

The gene calls are TRBV2 and TRBJ2-5, with TRBD2 as a possible D gene (5 bases). CDR1 is SNHLY and CDR2 is FYNNEI in the germline V gene. CDR3 length: 16 residues. V lost 2 bases, J lost 5 bases, and 18 bases lay in between. The CDR3 reads CASSEFRRIVGETQYF. The CDR3 bases are TGTGCCAGCAGTGAATTCAGGAGGATAGTCGGGGAGACCCAGTACTTC.

This chain links TRBV10-2 with TRBJ1-6, with D maybe TRBD1 (5 bases). The CDR3 is 15 residues long. V gave up 3 bases and J gave up 8 bases, with 14 bases separating them. Per germline, CDR1 WSHSY and CDR2 SAAADI. The chain's CDR3 is CASSDPGRKDSPLHF. CDR3 nucleotides: TGCGCCAGCAGTGACCCAGGGAGGAAGGATTCACCCCTCCACTTT.

The V call is TRBV5-1, the J call TRBJ1-4; tentatively, D is TRBD1 (6 bases). V was clipped by 4 bases and J by 11 bases, with 18 bases between them. The CDR3 runs 14 residues. The germline CDR1 and CDR2 sequences are SGHRS and YFSETQ. CDR3 residues: CASSRTGGWEKLFF. For the CDR3, the DNA is TGCGCCAGCAGCCGGACGGGGGGCTGGGAGAAACTGTTTTTT.

The genes are TRBV5-1 and TRBJ2-7, with 7 positions matching TRBD1. V lost 2 bases and J lost 6; bases outside the gene matches: 2. The CDR3 extends over 12 amino acids. Germline V lookup: CDR1 SGHRS, CDR2 YFSETQ. CDR3 in DNA: TGCGCCAGCAGCTTAGGGGGCACCGAGCAGTACTTC. Translated: CASSLGGTEQYF.

The chain employs TRBV6-6 and TRBJ1-1; D is perhaps TRBD1 (5 bases). In germline, CDR1 is MNHNY, CDR2 SVGAGI (reference sequence). CDR3 size: 13 residues. V dropped 6 bases and J dropped 6 bases, with 14 bases sitting between them. The CDR3 loop is CASRRQGIAEAFF. CDR3 in DNA: TGTGCCAGCAGACGCCAGGGAATCGCTGAAGCTTTCTTT.

This chain uses TRBV14 with TRBJ2-7, with 9 bases matching TRBD1. The length of the CDR3 is 18 residues. The V and J ends lost 0 bases and 3 bases, in that order; junction bases with no gene match: 12. From germline, CDR1 is SGHDN and CDR2 FVKESK. The DNA for the CDR3 is TGTGCCAGCAGCCAAGACACCCCCCACAGGGGGCGCCTCTACGAGCAGTACTTC. Its translation: CASSQDTPHRGRLYEQYF.

CDR3 DNA sequence: TGTGCCAGCAGTCCATACCCGGACAGGGTAAATCAGCCCCAGCATTTT. It yields the protein CASSPYPDRVNQPQHF. The chain carries TRBV27 and TRBJ1-5; 8 bases align to TRBD1. CDR3 length equals 16 residues. Trimming at V came to 5 bases and at J to 4 bases, leaving 10 bases not matched to a gene. In germline, CDR1 is MNHEY, CDR2 SMNVEV (reference sequence).

The V and J genes are TRBV9 and TRBJ1-6, with D uncertain. Trimming removed 0 bases at V and 6 bases at J, with 13 bases between. Germline V gene sequence: CDR1 SGDLS, CDR2 YYNGEE. CDR3 length: 16 amino acids. DNA for the CDR3: TGTGCCAGCAGCGTAGATCAGCCAGGTTCTAATTCACCCCTCCACTTT. Amino acids: CASSVDQPGSNSPLHF. Based on the CDR3 plus reference TRBV9 and TRBJ1-6, the full variable domain is DSGVTQTPKHLITATGQRVTLRCSPRSGDLSVYWYQQSLDQGLQFLIQYYNGEERAKGNILERFSAQQFPDLHSELNLSSLELGDSALYFCASSVDQPGSNSPLHFGNGTRLTVT.

The chain is built from TRBV5-1 and TRBJ2-1, with 10 nucleotides matching TRBD2. Trimming removed 6 bases from V and 3 bases from J; junction bases left unmatched: 6. Germline loops: CDR1 SGHRS, CDR2 YFSETQ. The CDR3 covers 15 residues. The CDR3 DNA reads TGCGCCAGCAAAATGATAGCGGGGGGCTACAATGAGCAGTTCTTC. Amino acid sequence: CASKMIAGGYNEQFF.

The CDR3 nucleotides read TGTGCCACCAGCAGAGCTACCGGGACAGTCCAAGAGACCCAGTACTTC. This gives the protein CATSRATGTVQETQYF. The chain uses TRBV15 and TRBJ2-5, with TRBD1 matching 7 bases. Germline lookup yields CDR1 LNHNV and CDR2 YYDKDF (reference sequence). Losses at the gene ends were 1 base for V and 1 base for J; bases not matched to a gene: 6. The CDR3 has 16 residues.

The chain joins TRBV7-2 to TRBJ2-5; 13 bases map to TRBD2. The CDR3 consists of 16 residues. The ends lost 4 bases at V and 2 bases at J; junction bases unmatched: 4. In germline, CDR1 is SGHTA, CDR2 FQGNSA. The chain's CDR3 is CASSSRLAGGQETQYF. CDR3 nucleotide sequence: TGTGCCAGCAGCTCAAGACTAGCGGGGGGACAAGAGACCCAGTACTTC.

This chain links TRBV14 with TRBJ2-2; TRBD1 is a possible D gene (6 bases). Germline V gene data show CDR1 as SGHDN and CDR2 as FVKESK. CDR3 length equals 15 residues. V was shortened by 4 bases and J by 5 bases, with 14 bases between the two germline ends. CDR3 sequence: CASSLDRLRTGELFF. The CDR3 DNA reads TGTGCCAGCAGCCTTGACAGGTTGAGGACCGGGGAGCTGTTTTTT. Drawing the rest from reference TRBV14 and TRBJ2-2, the complete variable domain is EAGVTQFPSHSVIEKGQTVTLRCDPISGHDNLYWYRRVMGKEIKFLLHFVKESKQDESGMPNNRFLAERTGGTYSTLKVQPAELEDSGVYFCASSLDRLRTGELFFGEGSRLTVL.

The V and J genes are TRBV5-1 and TRBJ1-2; 7 positions match TRBD1. The CDR3 consists of 12 residues. Germline-derived CDR1 and CDR2 are SGHRS and YFSETQ. V trimming: 7 bases; J trimming: 5 bases; junction bases outside the gene matches: 5. The CDR3 coding sequence is TGCGCCAGCGGGACAGAAATTTATGGCTACACCTTC. It translates to CASGTEIYGYTF.

This chain connects TRBV7-8 to TRBJ2-5, with 8 bases aligning to TRBD2. The CDR3 spans 18 residues. Trimming removed 2 bases from V and 4 bases from J; junction bases left unmatched: 15. Germline CDR1 and CDR2: SGHVS and FQNEAQ. CDR3 DNA sequence: TGTGCCAGCAGCTTAAGGGTCCCAGCGGGGGTTACGTTAGAGACCCAGTACTTC. This translates into CASSLRVPAGVTLETQYF.

The chain carries TRBV27 and TRBJ2-5; D might be TRBD1 (7 bases). The CDR3 is 16 residues long. With 7 bases removed from V and 5 bases from J, the gap between germline ends came to 23 bases. Germline V gene data show CDR1 as MNHEY and CDR2 as SMNVEV (reference sequence). CDR3 sequence (DNA): TGTGCCAGCACCAACTCCAGGGGGGCTGACTTTGAGACCCAGTACTTC. This translates into CASTNSRGADFETQYF.

The chain links TRBV7-9 to TRBJ1-1; D is possibly TRBD1 (5 bases). This CDR3 is 13 amino acids long. The V and J ends lost 5 bases and 10 bases respectively, with 17 bases between them. Per germline, CDR1 SEHNR and CDR2 FQNEAQ (reference sequence). CDR3 in DNA: TGTGCCAGCAGCCAAATACTATACGGGGGAGCTTTCTTT. Translated, it gives CASSQILYGGAFF.

V gene TRBV2 combines with J gene TRBJ2-7; D is perhaps TRBD1 (6 bases). Germline CDR1 reads SNHLY; CDR2 reads FYNNEI. The CDR3 covers 16 residues. The ends were cut back, 3 bases at V and 0 bases at J, with 15 bases in the middle. The CDR3 DNA reads as TGTGCCAGCAGTGATAAGCAGGGGCCCTTCTCCTACGAGCAGTACTTC. It specifies CASSDKQGPFSYEQYF.